These 30 T cell receptor beta chains were sequenced from one sample in a study of beta chain features in type 1 diabetes. The study reverse transcribed the entire isolated RNA, so it sequenced expressed TCRB transcripts. Assay: immunoSEQ multiplex PCR; the TCRdb copy retains only in-frame clones and omits some. This repertoire shows 35,000 to 50,000 clones, approximately 48% found once; its top ten account for roughly 0.25%. The sequencing input was stem cell memory CD4+ T cells from blood. All receptors derive from a woman between 25 and 40 years old in good health.

This clone was picked up a small number of times. This chain connects TRBV27 to TRBJ2-7, with a weak D call TRBD2 (5 bases). This CDR3 spans 14 amino acids. CDR1 and CDR2 from the germline V gene are MNHEY and SMNVEV (reference sequence). Trimming left V 1 base short and J 8 bases short, with 15 bases between. The DNA for the CDR3 is TGTGCCAGCAGTTTATTCCTTCGGGGTGAGAAGCAGTACTTC. Translation: CASSLFLRGEKQYF.

The rearrangement uses TRBV27 and TRBJ2-1; 11 bases map to TRBD2. The length of the CDR3 is 15 residues. Germline assignment: CDR1 MNHEY and CDR2 SMNVEV (reference sequence). J was trimmed by 8 bases and V by 5 bases; bases with no gene match: 8. CDR3 in amino acids: CASSTTSGRNYEQFF. CDR3 nucleotides: TGTGCCAGCAGTACTACTAGCGGGAGAAACTATGAGCAGTTCTTC.

The J gene is TRBJ2-7, the V gene TRBV5-4, with 13 bases fitting TRBD2. With V trimmed by 0 bases and J by 6 bases, 12 bases remained unmatched. Germline V gene data show CDR1 as SGHNT and CDR2 as YYREEE (reference sequence). The length of the CDR3 is 18 residues. CDR3 DNA: TGTGCCAGCAGCTTGGGGGGCCGGACTAGCGGGAGAAAGGGCGAGCAGTACTTC. Protein sequence: CASSLGGRTSGRKGEQYF.

The chain couples TRBV27 to TRBJ2-2; 8 nucleotides align to TRBD1. Germline CDR1 reads MNHEY; CDR2 reads SMNVEV (reference sequence). CDR3 length equals 15 residues. Trimming took 6 bases from V and 4 from J; bases not matched to a gene: 7. CDR3 in DNA: TGTGCCAGCAGACTTGGACAGGGTGGCACCGGGGAGCTGTTTTTT. This sequence encodes CASRLGQGGTGELFF.

The chain recombines TRBV7-9 with TRBJ2-7; D is unclear. This CDR3 is 14 amino acids long. With 2 bases removed from V and 0 bases from J, the gap between germline ends came to 8 bases. Germline CDR1 and CDR2: SEHNR and FQNEAQ (reference sequence). The CDR3: CASSLWPHSYEQYF. As DNA, the CDR3 is TGTGCCAGCAGCTTATGGCCGCACTCCTACGAGCAGTACTTC.

CDR3 sequence (DNA): TGTGCCAGCAGCTTCAACCAGGGCGGCCCCGGGGAGCTGTTTTTT. As protein: CASSFNQGGPGELFF. The V and J genes are TRBV11-1 and TRBJ2-2, with D possibly TRBD1 on 5 matching bases. With 3 bases removed from V and 6 bases from J, the gap between germline ends came to 14 bases. The CDR3 totals 15 residues. The germline gives CDR1 SGHAT, CDR2 FQDESV (reference sequence).

The chain has TRBV7-3 and TRBJ2-1; 11 nucleotides match TRBD2. This CDR3 is built from 14 residues. Germline-derived CDR1 and CDR2 are SGHTA and FQGTGA. J lost 9 bases, V lost 5 bases, and 6 bases had no gene match. CDR3 in DNA: TGTGCCAGCAGCCGGACTAGCGGGTTGGGTGAGCAGTTCTTC. Its protein is CASSRTSGLGEQFF.

The rearrangement uses TRBV7-2 and TRBJ2-7, with 10 bases fitting TRBD2. This CDR3 is built from 15 residues. J was trimmed by 3 bases and V by 1 base; bases with no gene match: 3. Germline V lookup: CDR1 SGHTA, CDR2 FQGNSA. The CDR3: CASSLDLAGVYEQYF. The CDR3 nucleotides are TGTGCCAGCAGCTTAGACCTAGCGGGAGTCTACGAGCAGTACTTC. Together with reference TRBV7-2 and TRBJ2-7, the CDR3 gives the full variable domain: GAGVSQSPSNKVTEKGKDVELRCDPISGHTALYWYRQSLGQGLEFLIYFQGNSAPDKSGLPSDRFSAERTGGSVSTLTIQRTQQEDSAVYLCASSLDLAGVYEQYFGPGTRLTVT.

The genes are TRBV7-2 and TRBJ2-3; no firm D call. Trimming left V 1 base short and J 3 bases short, with 8 bases between. The CDR3 loop spans 14 amino acids. The V gene's germline CDR1 is SGHTA and CDR2 FQGNSA. CDR3 in DNA: TGTGCCAGCAGCTTAGGGCAGTGGACAGATACGCAGTATTTT. Translated: CASSLGQWTDTQYF. The full variable domain, its missing parts supplied by reference TRBV7-2 and TRBJ2-3, is GAGVSQSPSNKVTEKGKDVELRCDPISGHTALYWYRQSLGQGLEFLIYFQGNSAPDKSGLPSDRFSAERTGGSVSTLTIQRTQQEDSAVYLCASSLGQWTDTQYFGPGTRLTVL.

The CDR3 loop reads CAWSNRVLEETQYF. The CDR3 DNA reads TGTGCCTGGAGCAACAGGGTTCTGGAAGAGACCCAGTACTTC. The J gene is TRBJ2-5, the V gene TRBV30, with D possibly matching TRBD1 (6 bases). The CDR3 is 14 residues long. Germline V lookup: CDR1 GTSNPN, CDR2 SVGIG (reference sequence). The V gene lost 3 bases and the J gene lost 3 bases, with 14 bases spanning the gap.

The table lists this clone with a few counts. The chain has TRBV2 and TRBJ1-1, with D possibly TRBD1 on 5 matching bases. The CDR3 contains 13 residues. The V gene lost 4 bases and the J gene lost 5 bases, with 11 bases spanning the gap. The germline CDR1 and CDR2 sequences are SNHLY and FYNNEI. DNA for the CDR3: TGTGCCAGCAGTGTGGGGCTGGGGACTGAAGCTTTCTTT. It specifies CASSVGLGTEAFF.

The V call is TRBV4-2, the J call TRBJ2-1; 13 positions match TRBD2. Per the germline V gene, CDR1 is LGHNA and CDR2 is YNFKEQ. This CDR3 has 18 amino acids. V gave up 1 base and J gave up 7 bases; unmatched junction bases: 10. This CDR3 is CASSQVAELAGGPNEQFF. DNA for the CDR3: TGTGCCAGCAGCCAAGTGGCCGAACTAGCGGGAGGGCCTAATGAGCAGTTCTTC.

The genes are TRBV7-9 and TRBJ2-1; 9 bases are a match to TRBD2. V shed 5 bases and J 5 bases; nucleotides not matched to a gene: 10. Germline values: CDR1 SEHNR, CDR2 FQNEAQ (reference sequence). The CDR3 is made up of 16 amino acids. The CDR3 sequence is CASSAQPSGNDNEQFF. Written as DNA, the CDR3 is TGTGCCAGCAGCGCCCAGCCTAGCGGGAATGACAATGAGCAGTTCTTC. The variable domain in full, with the rest retrieved from reference TRBV7-9 and TRBJ2-1, is DTGVSQNPRHKITKRGQNVTFRCDPISEHNRLYWYRQTLGQGPEFLTYFQNEAQLEKSRLLSDRFSAERPKGSFSTLEIQRTEQGDSAMYLCASSAQPSGNDNEQFFGPGTRLTVL.

This chain links TRBV18 with TRBJ1-2, with 8 nucleotides matching TRBD1. Trimming at V came to 2 bases and at J to 10 bases, leaving 9 bases not matched to a gene. The CDR3 is made up of 14 amino acids. The germline V gene encodes CDR1 KGHSH and CDR2 LQKENI. The DNA of the CDR3 is TGTGCCAGCTCACCATCACCGACAGGGGTGGTCTACACCTTC. It specifies CASSPSPTGVVYTF.

In its sample, this clone was seen a few times. The V call is TRBV7-2, the J call TRBJ2-7; D might be TRBD2 (6 bases). Germline V gene sequence: CDR1 SGHTA, CDR2 FQGNSA. This CDR3 is 16 amino acids long. V gave up 3 bases and J gave up 2 bases, with 17 bases separating them. CDR3 protein: CASSFDSGGTPYEQYF. The CDR3 coding sequence is TGTGCCAGCAGCTTCGACTCTGGCGGGACTCCCTACGAGCAGTACTTC.

This clone was seen a few times. This chain connects TRBV5-6 to TRBJ2-1, with 9 nucleotides matching TRBD2. The CDR3 has 15 amino acids. Germline V gene sequence: CDR1 SGHDT, CDR2 YYEEEE. The trim removed 4 bases at V and 5 bases at J, leaving 7 bases unmatched. DNA of the CDR3: TGTGCCAGCAGCCTCAGCGGGAGGACAAACAATGAGCAGTTCTTC. Its protein product is CASSLSGRTNNEQFF.

The chain uses TRBV6-5 and TRBJ1-5; 9 bases match TRBD1. Trimming removed 2 bases from V and 7 bases from J; junction bases left unmatched: 3. The CDR3 contains 14 residues. Germline CDR1 reads MNHEY; CDR2 reads SVGAGI. The CDR3 sequence: CASSYRTGDQPQHF. CDR3 bases: TGTGCCAGCAGTTACCGGACAGGGGACCAGCCCCAGCATTTT.

This clone was recorded a few times. This chain links TRBV9 with TRBJ2-3, with 9 nucleotides matching TRBD2. The V segment lost 4 bases and the J segment 2 bases; nucleotides outside the gene matches: 8. CDR3 size: 16 residues. Germline V gene lookup returns CDR1 SGDLS and CDR2 YYNGEE. The CDR3 protein is CASSFIAGDATDTQYF. CDR3 bases: TGTGCCAGCAGCTTTATAGCGGGAGACGCCACAGATACGCAGTATTTT.

The V call is TRBV9, the J call TRBJ2-1; 7 bases line up with TRBD1. The CDR3 is made up of 15 amino acids. Germline assignment: CDR1 SGDLS and CDR2 YYNGEE. Unmatched junction bases numbered 3, after V lost 0 bases and J lost 3 bases. CDR3 region: CASSVGGQDYNEQFF. The CDR3 nucleotides are TGTGCCAGCAGCGTAGGTGGACAGGACTACAATGAGCAGTTCTTC.

This clone was seen a few times. This rearrangement joins TRBV7-9 to TRBJ2-5; 13 bases are shared with TRBD2. V was pared by 3 bases and J by 5 bases, with 6 bases of the junction left unmatched. The CDR3 is 16 residues long. Germline assignment: CDR1 SEHNR and CDR2 FQNEAQ (reference sequence). CDR3 coding DNA: TGTGCCAGCAGCTTTACCGGACTAGCGGGAGTTGAGACCCAGTACTTC. This encodes CASSFTGLAGVETQYF.

This chain joins TRBV11-3 and TRBJ1-2, with 9 bases fitting TRBD1. Trimming cost V 6 bases and J 4 bases; bases outside gene matches: 3. Germline V lookup: CDR1 SGHNT, CDR2 YENEEA. This CDR3 spans 13 amino acids. CDR3 in amino acids: CASRLTGGYGYTF. The CDR3 coding sequence is TGTGCCAGCAGACTGACAGGGGGCTATGGCTACACCTTC.

In its sample, this clone was seen a few times. This sequence joins TRBV7-8 and TRBJ2-1, with 8 bases lining up with TRBD2. The germline V gene has CDR1 SGHVS and CDR2 FQNEAQ. The CDR3 loop spans 17 amino acids. The ends lost 2 bases at V and 0 bases at J; junction bases unmatched: 6. The DNA of the CDR3 is TGTGCCAGCAGCTTACGAGGGACTAGTAGCTCCTACAATGAGCAGTTCTTC. Protein: CASSLRGTSSSYNEQFF.

The rearrangement joins TRBV28 to TRBJ2-1; TRBD1 matches at 11 bases. CDR1 is MDHEN and CDR2 is SYDVKM in the germline V gene. The CDR3 consists of 15 residues. V lost 2 bases and J lost 8; bases outside the gene matches: 5. The CDR3 DNA reads as TGTGCCAGCAGTTTAGTCAGGACAGGGGGCGATGAGCAGTTCTTC. This encodes CASSLVRTGGDEQFF.

This clone has a handful of counts. V and J are TRBV11-3 and TRBJ2-1; D might be TRBD2 (7 bases). The CDR3 has 16 amino acids. The V and J ends lost 5 bases and 4 bases respectively, with 18 bases between them. The germline CDR1 and CDR2 sequences are SGHNT and YENEEA. The CDR3 spells CASSPRGPSEYNEQFF. The CDR3, as DNA: TGTGCCAGCAGCCCGCGGGGGCCTAGCGAATACAATGAGCAGTTCTTC.

The V gene is TRBV11-2, the J gene TRBJ2-1; 13 bases map to TRBD2. There are 16 residues in the CDR3. Germline V gene sequence: CDR1 SGHAT, CDR2 FQNNGV. J gave up 8 bases and V 4 bases, and 8 bases lay outside the gene matches. The CDR3 bases are TGTGCCAGCAGCTACCAAGGGACTAGCGGGGTTCATGAGCAGTTCTTC. This translates into CASSYQGTSGVHEQFF.

J is TRBJ2-1 and V is TRBV4-3, with 10 bases identical to TRBD2. With V trimmed by 0 bases and J by 6 bases, 8 bases remained unmatched. The CDR3 length is 17 residues. The germline V gene has CDR1 LGHNA and CDR2 YSLEER. For the CDR3, the DNA is TGCGCCAGCAGCCAAGATAAGTCTAGCGGGGGTTTCAATGAGCAGTTCTTC. As protein: CASSQDKSSGGFNEQFF.

Only a few counts were recorded for this clone. V gene TRBV28 combines with J gene TRBJ1-5; no firm D call. Deletions cut 1 base from V and 6 bases from J, with 7 bases between. The CDR3 spans 13 residues. The germline gives CDR1 MDHEN, CDR2 SYDVKM. Written as DNA, the CDR3 is TGTGCCAGCAGTTTATCGGGTCGTCAGCCCCAGCATTTT. It codes for CASSLSGRQPQHF.

The CDR3 DNA is TGTGCCAGCAGTGAAGCGCTTCAGGGGACAGGGGGTTACAATGAGCAGTTCTTC. The encoded protein is CASSEALQGTGGYNEQFF. The V and J genes are TRBV6-1 and TRBJ2-1; 11 positions match TRBD1. The CDR3 is 18 residues long. The ends lost 0 bases at V and 4 bases at J; junction bases unmatched: 8. Germline V gives CDR1 MNHNS, CDR2 SASEGT.

V usage is TRBV28 and J usage is TRBJ1-5; D perhaps matches TRBD1 (5 bases). The CDR3 covers 19 residues. Germline V gene sequence: CDR1 MDHEN, CDR2 SYDVKM. Between the trimmed V and J ends, which lost 6 bases and 2 bases, there was a span of 26 bases. The chain's CDR3 is CASSRGGGGYGSGNQPQHF. In nucleotides, the CDR3 is TGTGCCAGCAGCCGCGGGGGAGGAGGGTATGGAAGCGGCAATCAGCCCCAGCATTTT.

The gene calls are TRBV23-1 and TRBJ1-5; 7 nucleotides match TRBD1. TRBV23-1 has ORF status, its function being uncertain. The CDR3 consists of 16 residues. Trimming at V came to 6 bases and at J to 9 bases, leaving 17 bases not matched to a gene. CDR3 nucleotides: TGCGCCAGCAGCTCCACTCGGAGGGGGCTAGTTTGGCCCCAGCATTTT. It yields the protein CASSSTRRGLVWPQHF.